The T cell receptor (beta chain) described here comes from a study of CD8+ T cells in alopecia areata. Study background: Those patients who were treated received oral tofacitinib, which was given at 5 to 10 mg twice daily for moderate-to-severe alopecia areata.

A note on this clone: The antigen is not known.

Treatment specified: oral pan-JAK inhibitor, 5-10 mg twice daily. The study's findings and limits: Lesional scalp exceeded normal scalp in clonality, especially in alopecia totalis/universalis. Among the 100 top clones, expanded CD8+ clones, like scalp clonality, were significantly decreased by tofacitinib.

Extracted from the samples, RNA was reverse transcribed into cDNA to serve as the sequencing template. The method was immunoSEQ multiplex PCR; TCRdb's version includes in-frame clones alone and lacks a portion of them. The table shows about 140,000 clones, with around four fifths occurring only once. The material sequenced was CD8+ T cells sorted from blood, taken at week 4, from a patient treated with tofacitinib. This receptor was identified in a human donor with alopecia areata.

CDR3 residues: CASSRGGAETQYF. The DNA for the CDR3 is TGTGCCAGCAGCCGCGGGGGGGCTGAGACCCAGTACTTC. The chain has TRBV5-4 and TRBJ2-5, with 9 nucleotides matching TRBD2. J gave up 5 bases and V 4 bases, and 3 bases lay outside the gene matches. Germline CDR1 SGHNT, CDR2 YYREEE (reference sequence). The length of the CDR3 is 13 residues.